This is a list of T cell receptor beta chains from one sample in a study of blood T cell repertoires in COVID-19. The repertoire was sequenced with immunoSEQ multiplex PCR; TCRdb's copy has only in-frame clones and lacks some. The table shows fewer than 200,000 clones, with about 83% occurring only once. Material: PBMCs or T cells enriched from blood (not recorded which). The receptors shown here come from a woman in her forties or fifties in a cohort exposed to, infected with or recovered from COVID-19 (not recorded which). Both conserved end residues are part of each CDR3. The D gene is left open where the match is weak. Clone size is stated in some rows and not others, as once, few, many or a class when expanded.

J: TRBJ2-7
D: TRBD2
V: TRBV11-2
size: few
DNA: TGTGCCAGCAGCTCACTAGCGGGAGCCCCCCTCTCCTACGAGCAGTACTTC
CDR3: CASSSLAGAPLSYEQYF

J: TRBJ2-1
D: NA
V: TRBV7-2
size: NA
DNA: TGTGCCAGCAGCTTAGCGGGGGGGCAAAATGAGCAGTTCTTC
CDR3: CASSLAGGQNEQFF

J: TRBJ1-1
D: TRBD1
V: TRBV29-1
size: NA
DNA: TGCAGCGGGGGGACAGGGGGCACTGAAGCTTTCTTT
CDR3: CSGGTGGTEAFF

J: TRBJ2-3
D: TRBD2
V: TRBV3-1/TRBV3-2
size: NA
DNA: TGTGCCAGCAGCTTTTTCCTAGCGGGAGGAGGAGATACGCAGTATTTT
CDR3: CASSFFLAGGGDTQYF

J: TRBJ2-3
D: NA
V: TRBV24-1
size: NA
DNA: TGTGCCACCAGTGTTAGTAACACAGATACGCAGTATTTT
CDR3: CATSVSNTDTQYF

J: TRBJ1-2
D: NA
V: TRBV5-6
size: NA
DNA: TGTGCCAGCAGCTTGGCTGGACAGTCCTATGGCTACACCTTC
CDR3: CASSLAGQSYGYTF

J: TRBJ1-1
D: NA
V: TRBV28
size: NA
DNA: TGTGCCAGCAGTTTGAGTGCCACTGAAGCTTTCTTT
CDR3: CASSLSATEAFF

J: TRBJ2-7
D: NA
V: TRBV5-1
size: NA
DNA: TGCGCCAGCAGCTTGGGAAGGTTAGGTCGGGATTCCTACTACGAGCAGTACTTC
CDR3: CASSLGRLGRDSYYEQYF

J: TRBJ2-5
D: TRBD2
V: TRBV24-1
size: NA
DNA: TGTGCCACCAGTAAGGCGGGAGGAGAGACCCAGTACTTC
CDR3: CATSKAGGETQYF

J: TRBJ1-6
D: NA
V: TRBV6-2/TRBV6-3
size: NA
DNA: TGTGCCAGCAGTACCAGTGCCCGACAGGACAATTCACCCCTCCACTTT
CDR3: CASSTSARQDNSPLHF

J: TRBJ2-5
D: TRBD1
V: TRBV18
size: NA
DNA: TGTGCCAGCTCACACCGGGACAGGGAAGAGACCCAGTACTTC
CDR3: CASSHRDREETQYF

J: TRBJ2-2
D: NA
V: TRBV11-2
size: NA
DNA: TGTGCCAGCAGCCCGGGTGGAACCGGGGAGCTGTTTTTT
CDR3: CASSPGGTGELFF

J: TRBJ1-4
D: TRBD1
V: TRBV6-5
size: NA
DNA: TGTGCCAGCGGAGACAGGGGTGAAGTTGAAAAACTGTTTTTT
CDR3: CASGDRGEVEKLFF

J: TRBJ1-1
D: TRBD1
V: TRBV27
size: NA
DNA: TGTGCCAGCGGGACAGGGACGGAAACTGAAGCTTTCTTT
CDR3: CASGTGTETEAFF

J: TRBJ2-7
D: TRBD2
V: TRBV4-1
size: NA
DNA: TGCGCCAGCAGCCAAGAAGGGGCTAGCGGAGACTACGAGCAGTACTTC
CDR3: CASSQEGASGDYEQYF

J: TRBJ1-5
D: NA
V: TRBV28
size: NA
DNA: TGTGCCAGCAGTTTAAAGGCAGGGGATCAGCCCCAGCATTTT
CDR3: CASSLKAGDQPQHF

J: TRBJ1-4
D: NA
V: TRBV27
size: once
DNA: TGTGCCAGCAGTCCTGGGACGGGACTCCTTGAAAAACTGTTTTTT
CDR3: CASSPGTGLLEKLFF

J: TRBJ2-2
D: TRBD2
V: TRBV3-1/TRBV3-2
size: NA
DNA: TGTGCCAGTACTAGCGGCTGGAACACCGGGGAGCTGTTTTTT
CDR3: CASTSGWNTGELFF

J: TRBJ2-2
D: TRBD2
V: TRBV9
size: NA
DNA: TGTGCCAGCGCGGGGGTGTCTAACACCGGGGAGCTGTTTTTT
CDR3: CASAGVSNTGELFF

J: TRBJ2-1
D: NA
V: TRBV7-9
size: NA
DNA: TGTGCCAGCAGCTCACCACCACCCGTGGCCATCAATGAGCAGTTCTTC
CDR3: CASSSPPPVAINEQFF

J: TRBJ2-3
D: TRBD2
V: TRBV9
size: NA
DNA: TGTGCCAGCAGCGTAGATGGGACTAGCCGCACAGATACGCAGTATTTT
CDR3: CASSVDGTSRTDTQYF

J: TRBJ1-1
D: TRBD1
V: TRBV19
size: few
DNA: TGTGCCAGTAGTACCCCGGGACAGTTTCCCTTGGCTTTCTTT
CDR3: CASSTPGQFPLAFF

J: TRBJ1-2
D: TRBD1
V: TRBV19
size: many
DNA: TGTGCCAGTAGTATAGAACCCTTCCCCCGACAGGGGAATGGCTATGGCTACACCTTC
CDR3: CASSIEPFPRQGNGYGYTF

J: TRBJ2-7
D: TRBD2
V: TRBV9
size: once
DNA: TGTGCCAGCAGCGTAGCTGGCGGGAGTACCGAGCAGTACTTC
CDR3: CASSVAGGSTEQYF

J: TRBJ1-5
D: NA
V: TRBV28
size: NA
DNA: TGTGCCAGCGTGAGGGGGACGAATCAGCCCCAGCATTTT
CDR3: CASVRGTNQPQHF

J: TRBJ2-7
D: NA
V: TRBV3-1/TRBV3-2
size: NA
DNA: TGTGCCAGCAGCCCGGACAGTTCCTACGAGCAGTACTTC
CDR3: CASSPDSSYEQYF

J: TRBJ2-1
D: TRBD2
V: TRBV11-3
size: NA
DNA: TGTGCCAGCAGCGGCGGGAGCTCCTACAATGAGCAGTTCTTC
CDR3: CASSGGSSYNEQFF

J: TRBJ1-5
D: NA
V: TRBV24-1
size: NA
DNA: TGTGCCACCAGTGATTCACAGGGGCCCCAGCATTTT
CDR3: CATSDSQGPQHF

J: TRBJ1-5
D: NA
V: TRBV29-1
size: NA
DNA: TGCAGCGTTGAAGACAACGAGGGGCCCCAGCATTTT
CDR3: CSVEDNEGPQHF

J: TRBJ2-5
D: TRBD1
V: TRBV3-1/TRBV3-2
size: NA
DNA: TGTGCCAGCAGCCAAATTCCCAACAGGGGAGAGACCCAGTACTTC
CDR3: CASSQIPNRGETQYF

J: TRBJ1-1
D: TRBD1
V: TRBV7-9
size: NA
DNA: TGTGCCAGCAGCTTAGGGGGACAGGGGATGAACACTGAAGCTTTCTTT
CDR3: CASSLGGQGMNTEAFF

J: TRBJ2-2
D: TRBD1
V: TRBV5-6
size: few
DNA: TGTGCCAGCAGCCGGACAGGGACTAACACCGGGGAGCTGTTTTTT
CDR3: CASSRTGTNTGELFF

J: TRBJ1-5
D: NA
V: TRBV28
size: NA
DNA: TGTGCCAGCAGTTCTCGGGCAGGGCATCAGCCCCAGCATTTT
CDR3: CASSSRAGHQPQHF

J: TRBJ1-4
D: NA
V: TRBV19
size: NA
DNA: TGTGCCAGTAGGACGACAGGTGCAACTAATGAAAAACTGTTTTTT
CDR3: CASRTTGATNEKLFF

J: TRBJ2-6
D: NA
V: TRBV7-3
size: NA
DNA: TGTGCCAGCAGCCCGACGGACGGGGGCTCTGGGGCCAACGTCCTGACTTTC
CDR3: CASSPTDGGSGANVLTF

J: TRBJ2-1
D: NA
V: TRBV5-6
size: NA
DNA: TGTGCCAGCAACCTTCGGTCTGTGAATGAGCAGTTCTTC
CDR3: CASNLRSVNEQFF

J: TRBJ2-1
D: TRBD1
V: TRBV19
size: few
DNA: TGTGCCAGTAGTATCCAAGGGACAGGGGGTAATGAGCAGTTCTTC
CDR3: CASSIQGTGGNEQFF

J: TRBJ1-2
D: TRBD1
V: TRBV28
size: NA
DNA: TGTGCCAGCAGTTTCGCAGGGGGAAACTATGGCTACACCTTC
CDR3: CASSFAGGNYGYTF

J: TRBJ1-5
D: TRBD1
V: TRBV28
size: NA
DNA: TGTGCCAGCAGTACCCCCGGACAGGGTAGCAATCAGCCCCAGCATTTT
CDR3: CASSTPGQGSNQPQHF

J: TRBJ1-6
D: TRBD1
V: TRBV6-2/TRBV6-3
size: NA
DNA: TGTGCCAGCAGTTTCCTCGACAGGGATAATTCACCCCTCCACTTT
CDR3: CASSFLDRDNSPLHF

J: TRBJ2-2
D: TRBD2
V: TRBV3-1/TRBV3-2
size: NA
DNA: TGTGCCAGCAGCCCCCGGGGACTAGCGGGAGGTAGAACCGGGGAGCTGTTTTTT
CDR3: CASSPRGLAGGRTGELFF

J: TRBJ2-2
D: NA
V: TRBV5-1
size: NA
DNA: TGCGCCAGCAGCTTGGTTCGGACAGCTTACAACACCGGGGAGCTGTTTTTT
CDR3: CASSLVRTAYNTGELFF